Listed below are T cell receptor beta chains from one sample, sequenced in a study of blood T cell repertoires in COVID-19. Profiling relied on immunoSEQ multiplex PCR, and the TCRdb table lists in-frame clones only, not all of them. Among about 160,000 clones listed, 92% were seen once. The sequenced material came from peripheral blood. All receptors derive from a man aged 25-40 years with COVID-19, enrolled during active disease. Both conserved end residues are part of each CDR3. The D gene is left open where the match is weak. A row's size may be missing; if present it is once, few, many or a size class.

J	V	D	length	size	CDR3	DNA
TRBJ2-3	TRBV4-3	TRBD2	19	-	CASSQRRSSGGHNTDTQYF	TGCGCCAGCAGCCAAAGGAGGTCTAGCGGGGGTCACAACACAGATACGCAGTATTTT
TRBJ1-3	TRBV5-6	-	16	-	CASSLRQTLSGNTIYF	TGTGCCAGCAGCTTGAGACAGACCTTATCTGGAAACACCATATATTTT
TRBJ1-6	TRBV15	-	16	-	CATSRGPDPGASPLHF	TGTGCCACCAGCAGAGGCCCCGACCCGGGAGCATCCCCCCTCCACTTT
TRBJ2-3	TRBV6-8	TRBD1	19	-	CASSYYTLPDRVKQDTQYF	TGTGCCAGCAGTTACTACACCCTTCCCGACAGGGTTAAGCAAGATACGCAGTATTTT
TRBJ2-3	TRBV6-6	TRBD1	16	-	CASSYPQGANTDTQYF	TGTGCCAGCAGTTACCCACAGGGGGCGAACACAGATACGCAGTATTTT
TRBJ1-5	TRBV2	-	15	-	CASSESQSSNQPQHF	TGTGCCAGCAGTGAAAGTCAGTCTAGCAATCAGCCCCAGCATTTT
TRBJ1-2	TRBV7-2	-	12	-	CASSSLAYGYTF	TGTGCCAGCAGTTCCCTGGCCTATGGCTACACCTTC
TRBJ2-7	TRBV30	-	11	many	CASDRGLEQYF	TGTGCCTCGGACCGAGGGCTCGAGCAGTACTTC
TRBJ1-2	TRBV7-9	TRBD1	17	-	CASSFGTGGAWGYGYTF	TGTGCCAGCAGCTTCGGGACAGGGGGCGCATGGGGCTATGGCTACACCTTC
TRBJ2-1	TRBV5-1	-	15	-	CASSLNHRSYNEQFF	TGCGCCAGCAGCCTGAACCACCGGTCTTACAATGAGCAGTTCTTC
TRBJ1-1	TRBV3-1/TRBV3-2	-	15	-	CASSHMGARYTEAFF	TGTGCCAGCAGCCATATGGGGGCTCGGTACACTGAAGCTTTCTTT
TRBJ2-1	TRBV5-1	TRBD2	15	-	CASSSTSGSYNEQFF	TGCGCCAGCAGCTCCACTAGCGGGAGCTACAATGAGCAGTTCTTC
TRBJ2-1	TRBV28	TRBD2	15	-	CASSPRSGPYNEQFF	TGTGCCAGCAGTCCCCGTAGCGGGCCCTACAATGAGCAGTTCTTC
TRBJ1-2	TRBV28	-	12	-	CASSSRVGGYTF	TGTGCCAGCAGTTCCAGGGTAGGTGGCTACACCTTC
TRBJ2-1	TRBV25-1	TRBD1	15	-	CASSDSGTATNEQFF	TGTGCCAGCAGCGATTCCGGGACAGCCACTAATGAGCAGTTCTTC
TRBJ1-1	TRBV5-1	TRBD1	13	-	CASTGTDATEAFF	TGCGCCAGCACCGGGACAGACGCGACTGAAGCTTTCTTT
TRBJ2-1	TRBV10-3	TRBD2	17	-	CAIMAWAGGPRIPEQFF	TGTGCCATCATGGCTTGGGCGGGAGGGCCCAGAATACCTGAGCAGTTCTTC
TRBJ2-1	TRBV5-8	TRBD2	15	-	CASSLGLAGDNEQFF	TGTGCCAGCAGCTTGGGGCTAGCGGGAGACAATGAGCAGTTCTTC
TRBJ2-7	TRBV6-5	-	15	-	CASSYSSPVLYEQYF	TGTGCCAGCAGTTACTCGTCTCCGGTCCTTTACGAGCAGTACTTC
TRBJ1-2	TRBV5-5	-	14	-	CASSLTGENYGYTF	TGTGCCAGCAGCTTGACAGGTGAAAACTATGGCTACACCTTC
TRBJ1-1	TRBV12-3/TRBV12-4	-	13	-	CASTLGGAWEAFF	TGTGCCAGCACCTTGGGGGGGGCGTGGGAAGCTTTCTTT
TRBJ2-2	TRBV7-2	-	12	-	CASSLGLGELFF	TGTGCCAGCAGCTTGGGCCTCGGGGAGCTGTTTTTT
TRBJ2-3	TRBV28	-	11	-	CASSNTDTQYF	TGTGCCAGCAGCAACACAGATACGCAGTATTTT